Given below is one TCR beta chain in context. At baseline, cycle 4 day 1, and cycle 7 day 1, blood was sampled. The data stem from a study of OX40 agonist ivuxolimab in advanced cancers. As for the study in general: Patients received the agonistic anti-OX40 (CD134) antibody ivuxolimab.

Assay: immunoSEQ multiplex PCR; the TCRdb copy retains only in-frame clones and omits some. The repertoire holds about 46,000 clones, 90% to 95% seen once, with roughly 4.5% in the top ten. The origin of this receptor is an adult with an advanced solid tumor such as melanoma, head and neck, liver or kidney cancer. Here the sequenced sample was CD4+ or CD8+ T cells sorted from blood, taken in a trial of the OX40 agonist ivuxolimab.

The CDR3 loop is CASSFGLAGGPDTQYF. The CDR3 bases are TGTGCCAGCAGCTTCGGACTAGCGGGAGGCCCAGATACGCAGTATTTT. The chain recombines TRBV7-8 with TRBJ2-3; 14 positions match TRBD2. This CDR3 comprises 16 residues. The V segment lost 3 bases and the J segment 4 bases; nucleotides outside the gene matches: 3. Germline CDR1 is SGHVS and CDR2 is FQNEAQ.